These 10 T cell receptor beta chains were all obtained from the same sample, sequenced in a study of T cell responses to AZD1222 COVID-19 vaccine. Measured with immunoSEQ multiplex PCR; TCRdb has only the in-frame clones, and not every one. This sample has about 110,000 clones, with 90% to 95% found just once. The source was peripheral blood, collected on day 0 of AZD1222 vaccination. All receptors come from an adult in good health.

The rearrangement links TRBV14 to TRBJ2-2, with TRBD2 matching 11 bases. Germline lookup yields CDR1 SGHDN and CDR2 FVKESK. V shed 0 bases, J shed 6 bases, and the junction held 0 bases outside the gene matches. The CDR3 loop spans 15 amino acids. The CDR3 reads CASSQELAGAGELFF. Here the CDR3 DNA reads TGTGCCAGCAGCCAAGAACTAGCGGGGGCCGGGGAGCTGTTTTTT.

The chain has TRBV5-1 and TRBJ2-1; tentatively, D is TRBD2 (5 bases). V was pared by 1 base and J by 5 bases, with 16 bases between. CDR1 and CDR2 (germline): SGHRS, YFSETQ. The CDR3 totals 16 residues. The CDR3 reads CASSLLGVTRHNEQFF. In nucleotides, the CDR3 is TGCGCCAGCAGCTTGCTCGGGGTCACGCGACACAATGAGCAGTTCTTC.

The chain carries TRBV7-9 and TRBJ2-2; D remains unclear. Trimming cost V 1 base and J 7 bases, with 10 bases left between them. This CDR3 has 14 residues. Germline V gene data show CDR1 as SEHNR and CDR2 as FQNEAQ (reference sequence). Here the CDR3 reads CASSLVEGIGELFF. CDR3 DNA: TGTGCCAGCAGCTTAGTCGAAGGGATCGGGGAGCTGTTTTTT. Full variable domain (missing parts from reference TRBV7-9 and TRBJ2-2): DTGVSQNPRHKITKRGQNVTFRCDPISEHNRLYWYRQTLGQGPEFLTYFQNEAQLEKSRLLSDRFSAERPKGSFSTLEIQRTEQGDSAMYLCASSLVEGIGELFFGEGSRLTVL.

The CDR3 sequence is CASSKDEQINQPQHF. CDR3 nucleotides: TGTGCCAGCAGCAAAGATGAACAGATCAATCAGCCCCAGCATTTT. V gene TRBV21-1 combines with J gene TRBJ1-5; the D call in the table, TRBD1, was not verified against the DNA. TRBV21-1 is described as a pseudogene. The CDR3 is 15 residues long.

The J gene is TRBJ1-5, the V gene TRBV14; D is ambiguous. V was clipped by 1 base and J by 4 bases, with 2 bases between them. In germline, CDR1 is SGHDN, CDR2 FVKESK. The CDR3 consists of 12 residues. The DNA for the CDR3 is TGTGCCAGCAGCCAAGCGAATCAGCCCCAGCATTTT. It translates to CASSQANQPQHF.

CDR3: CASSIGQGVKAFF. The CDR3 DNA sequence: TGTGCCAGTAGCATCGGACAGGGAGTGAAGGCTTTCTTT. The chain is built from TRBV19 and TRBJ1-1, with TRBD1 matching over 8 bases. Germline-derived CDR1 and CDR2 are LNHDA and SQIVND (reference sequence). The CDR3 spans 13 residues. The V segment lost 6 bases and the J segment 11 bases; nucleotides outside the gene matches: 11. Filled out from reference TRBV19 and TRBJ1-1, the complete variable domain reads DGGITQSPKYLFRKEGQNVTLSCEQNLNHDAMYWYRQDPGQGLRLIYYSQIVNDFQKGDIAEGYSVSREKKESFPLTVTSAQKNPTAFYLCASSIGQGVKAFFGQGTRLTVV.

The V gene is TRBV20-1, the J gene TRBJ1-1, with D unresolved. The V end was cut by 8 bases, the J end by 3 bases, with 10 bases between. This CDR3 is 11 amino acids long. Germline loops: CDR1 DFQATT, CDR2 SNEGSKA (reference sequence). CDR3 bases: TGCAGTTCAAGTCGGGACACTGAAGCTTTCTTT. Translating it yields CSSSRDTEAFF.

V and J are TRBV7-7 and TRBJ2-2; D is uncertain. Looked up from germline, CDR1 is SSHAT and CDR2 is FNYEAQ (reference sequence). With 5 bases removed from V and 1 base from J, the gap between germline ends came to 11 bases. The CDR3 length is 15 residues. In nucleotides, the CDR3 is TGTGCCAGCAGCCCCCTCGGATTGAACACCGGGGAGCTGTTTTTT. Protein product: CASSPLGLNTGELFF.

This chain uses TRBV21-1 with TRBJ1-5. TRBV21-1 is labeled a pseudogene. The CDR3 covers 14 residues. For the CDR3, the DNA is TGTGCCAGCAGCAAAGGAGGAAGGGAACAGCCCCAGCATTTT. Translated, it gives CASSKGGREQPQHF.

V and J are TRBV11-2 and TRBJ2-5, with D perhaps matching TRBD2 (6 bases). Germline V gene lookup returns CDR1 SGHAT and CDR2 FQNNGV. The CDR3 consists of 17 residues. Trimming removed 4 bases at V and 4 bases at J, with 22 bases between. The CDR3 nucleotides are TGTGCCAGCAGCTGGAGGGGAGCGGGCGGGGCAGTAGAGACCCAGTACTTC. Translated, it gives CASSWRGAGGAVETQYF.